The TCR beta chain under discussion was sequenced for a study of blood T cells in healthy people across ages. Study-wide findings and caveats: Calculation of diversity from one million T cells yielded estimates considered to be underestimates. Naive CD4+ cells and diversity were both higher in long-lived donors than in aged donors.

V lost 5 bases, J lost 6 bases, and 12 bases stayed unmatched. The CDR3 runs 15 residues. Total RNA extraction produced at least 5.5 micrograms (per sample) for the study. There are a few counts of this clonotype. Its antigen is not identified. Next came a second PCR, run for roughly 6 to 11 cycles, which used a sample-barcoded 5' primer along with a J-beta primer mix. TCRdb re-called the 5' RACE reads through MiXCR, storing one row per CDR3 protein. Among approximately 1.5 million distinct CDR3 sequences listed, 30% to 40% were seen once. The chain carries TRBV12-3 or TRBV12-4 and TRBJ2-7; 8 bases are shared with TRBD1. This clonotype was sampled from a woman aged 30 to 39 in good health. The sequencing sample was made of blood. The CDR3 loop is CASSQPDRARGEQYF. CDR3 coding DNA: TGTGCCAGCAGTCAGCCGGACAGGGCAAGAGGCGAGCAGTACTTC.